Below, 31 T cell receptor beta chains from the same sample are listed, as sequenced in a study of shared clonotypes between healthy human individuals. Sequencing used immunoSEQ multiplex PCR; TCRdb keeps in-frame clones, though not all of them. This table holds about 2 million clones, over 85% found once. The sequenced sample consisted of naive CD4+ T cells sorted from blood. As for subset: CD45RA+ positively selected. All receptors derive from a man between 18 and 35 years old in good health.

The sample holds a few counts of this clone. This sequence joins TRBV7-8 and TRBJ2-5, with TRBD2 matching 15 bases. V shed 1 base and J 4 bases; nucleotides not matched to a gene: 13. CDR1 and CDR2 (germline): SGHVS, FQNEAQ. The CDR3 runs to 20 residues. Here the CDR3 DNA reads TGTGCCAGCAGCTTAGTGCGGCCGGGACTAGCGGGGGGTAGGTCAGAGACCCAGTACTTC. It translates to CASSLVRPGLAGGRSETQYF. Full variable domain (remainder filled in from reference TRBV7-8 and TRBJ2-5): GAGVSQSPRYKVAKRGQDVALRCDPISGHVSLFWYQQALGQGPEFLTYFQNEAQLDKSGLPSDRFFAERPEGSVSTLKIQRTQQEDSAVYLCASSLVRPGLAGGRSETQYFGPGTRLLVL.

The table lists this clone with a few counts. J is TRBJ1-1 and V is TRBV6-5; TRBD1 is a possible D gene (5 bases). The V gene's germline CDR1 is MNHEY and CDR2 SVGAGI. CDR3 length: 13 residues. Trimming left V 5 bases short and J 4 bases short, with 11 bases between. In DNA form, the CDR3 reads TGTGCCAGCAGTCGAGGGGAATCCACTGAAGCTTTCTTT. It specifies CASSRGESTEAFF.

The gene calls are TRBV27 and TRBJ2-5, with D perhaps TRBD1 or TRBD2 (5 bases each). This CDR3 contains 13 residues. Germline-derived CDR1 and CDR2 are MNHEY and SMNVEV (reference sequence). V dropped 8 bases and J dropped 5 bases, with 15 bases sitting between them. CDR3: CASPLGREETQYF. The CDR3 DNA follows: TGTGCCAGCCCCCTCGGCAGGGAGGAGACCCAGTACTTC.

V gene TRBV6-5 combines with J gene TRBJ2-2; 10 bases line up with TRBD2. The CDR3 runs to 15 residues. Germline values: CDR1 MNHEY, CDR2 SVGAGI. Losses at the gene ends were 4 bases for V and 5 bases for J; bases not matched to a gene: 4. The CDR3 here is CASSFGLAVTGELFF. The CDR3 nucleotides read TGTGCCAGCAGTTTCGGACTAGCGGTTACCGGGGAGCTGTTTTTT.

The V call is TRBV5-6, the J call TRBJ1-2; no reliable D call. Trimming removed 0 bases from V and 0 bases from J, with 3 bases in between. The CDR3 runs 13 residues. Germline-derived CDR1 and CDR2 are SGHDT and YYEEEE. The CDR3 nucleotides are TGTGCCAGCAGCTTGGATTCTAACTATGGCTACACCTTC. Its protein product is CASSLDSNYGYTF.

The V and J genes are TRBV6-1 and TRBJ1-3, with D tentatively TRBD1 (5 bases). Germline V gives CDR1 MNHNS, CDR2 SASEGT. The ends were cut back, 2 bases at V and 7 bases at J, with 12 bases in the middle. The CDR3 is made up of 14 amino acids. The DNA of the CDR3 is TGTGCCAGCAGTGAAAGGCAGGGAGGGAACACCATATATTTT. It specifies CASSERQGGNTIYF.

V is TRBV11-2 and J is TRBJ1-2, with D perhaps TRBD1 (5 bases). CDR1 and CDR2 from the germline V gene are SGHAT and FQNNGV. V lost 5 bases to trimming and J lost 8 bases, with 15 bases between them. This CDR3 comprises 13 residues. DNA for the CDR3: TGTGCCAGCAGCCCCCAGGGTAACGAGGGCTACACCTTC. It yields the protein CASSPQGNEGYTF.

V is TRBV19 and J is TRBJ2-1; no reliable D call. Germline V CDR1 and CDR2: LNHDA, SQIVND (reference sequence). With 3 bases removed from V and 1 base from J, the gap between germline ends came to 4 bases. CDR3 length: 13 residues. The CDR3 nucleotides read TGTGCCAGTAGTATCAGTTCCTACAATGAGCAGTTCTTC. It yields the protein CASSISSYNEQFF.

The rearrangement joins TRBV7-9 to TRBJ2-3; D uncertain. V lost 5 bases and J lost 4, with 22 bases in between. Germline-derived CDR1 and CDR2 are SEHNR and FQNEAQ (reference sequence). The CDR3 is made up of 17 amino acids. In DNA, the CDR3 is TGTGCCAGCAGCGCCCTCGGTCCCCGATCCGTCCCAGATACGCAGTATTTT. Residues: CASSALGPRSVPDTQYF.

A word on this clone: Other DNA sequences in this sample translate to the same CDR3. The CDR3: CASSRDRGEAFF. The CDR3 DNA is TGTGCCAGCAGCCGAGACAGGGGTGAAGCTTTCTTT. The chain is built from TRBV5-6 and TRBJ1-1, with 8 bases identical to TRBD1. The CDR3 is 12 residues long. Trimming cost V 4 bases and J 7 bases; bases outside gene matches: 3. Germline loops: CDR1 SGHDT, CDR2 YYEEEE.

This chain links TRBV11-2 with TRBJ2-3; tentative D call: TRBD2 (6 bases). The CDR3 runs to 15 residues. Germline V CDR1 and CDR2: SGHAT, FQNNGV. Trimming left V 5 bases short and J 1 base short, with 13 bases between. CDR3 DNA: TGTGCCAGCAGCCTGGAGGGAAAGGGCACAGATACGCAGTATTTT. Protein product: CASSLEGKGTDTQYF.

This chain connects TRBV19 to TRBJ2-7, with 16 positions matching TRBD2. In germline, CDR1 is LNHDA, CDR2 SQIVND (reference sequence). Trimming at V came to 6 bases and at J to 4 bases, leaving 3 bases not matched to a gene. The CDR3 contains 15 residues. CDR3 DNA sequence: TGTGCCAGTAGGGGACTAGCGGGAGGGGAGTACGAGCAGTACTTC. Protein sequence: CASRGLAGGEYEQYF. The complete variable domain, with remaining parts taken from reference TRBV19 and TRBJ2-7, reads DGGITQSPKYLFRKEGQNVTLSCEQNLNHDAMYWYRQDPGQGLRLIYYSQIVNDFQKGDIAEGYSVSREKKESFPLTVTSAQKNPTAFYLCASRGLAGGEYEQYFGPGTRLTVT.

CDR3: CASSDLGKTGAYEQYF. In DNA, the CDR3 is TGTGCCAGCAGTGATCTCGGAAAGACAGGAGCCTACGAGCAGTACTTC. The chain uses TRBV6-1 and TRBJ2-7, with a tentative D call TRBD1 (6 bases). The germline CDR1 and CDR2 sequences are MNHNS and SASEGT. CDR3 length equals 16 residues. The V gene lost 3 bases and the J gene lost 2 bases, with 17 bases spanning the gap.

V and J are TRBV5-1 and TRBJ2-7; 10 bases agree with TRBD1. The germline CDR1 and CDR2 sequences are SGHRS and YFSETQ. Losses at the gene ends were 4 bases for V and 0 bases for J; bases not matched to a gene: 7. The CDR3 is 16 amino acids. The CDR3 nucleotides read TGCGCCAGCAGCCCCTGGGGACAGGGGAGCTCCTACGAGCAGTACTTC. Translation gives CASSPWGQGSSYEQYF.

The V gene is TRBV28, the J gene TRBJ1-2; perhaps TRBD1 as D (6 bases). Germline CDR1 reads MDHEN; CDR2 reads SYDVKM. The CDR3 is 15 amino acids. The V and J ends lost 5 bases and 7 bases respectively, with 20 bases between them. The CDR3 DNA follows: TGTGCCAGCAGTAGGGGGTGGGGCTCTGTATCTGGCTACACCTTC. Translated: CASSRGWGSVSGYTF.

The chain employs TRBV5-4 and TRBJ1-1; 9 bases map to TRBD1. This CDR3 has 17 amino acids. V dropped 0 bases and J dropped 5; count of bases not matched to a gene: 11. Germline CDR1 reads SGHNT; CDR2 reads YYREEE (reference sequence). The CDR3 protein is CASSLGTGQGRDTEAFF. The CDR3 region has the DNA TGTGCCAGCAGCTTGGGGACGGGACAGGGAAGGGATACTGAAGCTTTCTTT.

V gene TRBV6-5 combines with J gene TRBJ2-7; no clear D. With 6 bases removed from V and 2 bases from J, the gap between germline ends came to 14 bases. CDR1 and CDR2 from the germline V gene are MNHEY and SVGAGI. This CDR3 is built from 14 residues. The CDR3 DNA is TGTGCCAGCAGCCGCGGACCCACAACCTACGAGCAGTACTTC. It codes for CASSRGPTTYEQYF.

CDR3 coding DNA: TGTGCCAGCAGCTTAAGTTCCGGGTATGGCTACACCTTC. Protein sequence: CASSLSSGYGYTF. This chain uses TRBV7-3 with TRBJ1-2; no clear D gene. CDR3 length equals 13 residues. Germline V gene lookup returns CDR1 SGHTA and CDR2 FQGTGA. Trimming cost V 1 base and J 5 bases, with 8 bases left between them.

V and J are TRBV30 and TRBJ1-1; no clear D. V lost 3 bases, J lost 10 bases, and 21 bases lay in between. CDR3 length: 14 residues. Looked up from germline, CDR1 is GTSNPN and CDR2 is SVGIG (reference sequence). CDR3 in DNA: TGTGCCTGGAGAAGGGAGGATGGAATTGGTGGAGCTTTCTTT. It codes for CAWRREDGIGGAFF.

In DNA form, the CDR3 reads TGTGCCAGCAGTGAAGGGCGGTTAAAGGGTACAGATACGCAGTATTTT. It codes for CASSEGRLKGTDTQYF. The chain has TRBV6-1 and TRBJ2-3; D is undetermined. Trimming stripped 1 base from V and 3 bases from J, with 14 bases between. The germline gives CDR1 MNHNS, CDR2 SASEGT. The CDR3 loop spans 16 amino acids.

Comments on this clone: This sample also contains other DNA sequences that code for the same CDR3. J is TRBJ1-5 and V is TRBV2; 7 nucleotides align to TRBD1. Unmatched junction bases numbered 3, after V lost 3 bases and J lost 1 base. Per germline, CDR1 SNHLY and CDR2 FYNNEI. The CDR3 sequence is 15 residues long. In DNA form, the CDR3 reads TGTGCCAGCAGTGAGGCAGGGGGGAGCAATCAGCCCCAGCATTTT. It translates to CASSEAGGSNQPQHF.

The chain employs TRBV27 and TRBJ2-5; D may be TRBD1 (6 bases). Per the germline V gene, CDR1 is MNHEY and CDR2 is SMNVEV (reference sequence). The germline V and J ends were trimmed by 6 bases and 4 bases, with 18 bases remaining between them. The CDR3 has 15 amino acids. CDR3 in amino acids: CASSSIWGRGETQYF. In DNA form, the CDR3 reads TGTGCCAGCAGCTCCATCTGGGGCAGGGGAGAGACCCAGTACTTC.

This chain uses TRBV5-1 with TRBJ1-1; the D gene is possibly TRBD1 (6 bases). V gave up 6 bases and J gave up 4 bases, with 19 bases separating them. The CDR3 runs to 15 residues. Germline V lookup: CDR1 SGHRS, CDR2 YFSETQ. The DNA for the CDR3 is TGCGCCAGCAACTACCATGGGGGCGAAGGCACTGAAGCTTTCTTT. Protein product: CASNYHGGEGTEAFF.

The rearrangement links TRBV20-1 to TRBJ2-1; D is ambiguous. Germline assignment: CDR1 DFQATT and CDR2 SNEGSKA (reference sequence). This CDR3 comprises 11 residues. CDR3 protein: CSSERNNEQFF. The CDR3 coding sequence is TGCAGCTCTGAGCGTAACAATGAGCAGTTCTTC.

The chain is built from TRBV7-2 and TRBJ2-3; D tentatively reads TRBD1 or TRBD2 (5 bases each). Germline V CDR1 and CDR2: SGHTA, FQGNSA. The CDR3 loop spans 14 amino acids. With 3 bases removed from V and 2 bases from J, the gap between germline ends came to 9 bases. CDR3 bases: TGTGCCAGCAGCTTCGGGGCTTTCACAGATACGCAGTATTTT. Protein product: CASSFGAFTDTQYF.

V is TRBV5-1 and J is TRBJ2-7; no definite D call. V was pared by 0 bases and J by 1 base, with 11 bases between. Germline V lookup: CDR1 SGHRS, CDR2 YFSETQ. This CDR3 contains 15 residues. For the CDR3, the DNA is TGCGCCAGCAGCTTGGTGACGAACCCGTCCTACGAGCAGTACTTC. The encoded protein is CASSLVTNPSYEQYF.

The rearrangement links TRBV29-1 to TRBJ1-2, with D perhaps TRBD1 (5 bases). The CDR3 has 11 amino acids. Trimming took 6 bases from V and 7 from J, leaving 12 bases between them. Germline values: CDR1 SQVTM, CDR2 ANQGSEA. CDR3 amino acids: CSVIPGGGYTF. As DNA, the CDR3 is TGCAGCGTGATTCCGGGGGGTGGCTACACCTTC.

This CDR3 reads CASSYLQGRNSPLHF. The CDR3 nucleotides are TGTGCCAGCAGTTACCTACAGGGGCGCAATTCACCCCTCCACTTT. The chain employs TRBV6-5 and TRBJ1-6; TRBD1 matches 7 bases. The CDR3 length is 15 residues. With 2 bases clipped from V and 7 bases from J, the junction kept 5 bases outside the gene matches. Per the germline V gene, CDR1 is MNHEY and CDR2 is SVGAGI.

CDR3 sequence reads: CASSVTGVLSYNSPLHF. The CDR3 DNA follows: TGCGCCAGCAGTGTTACAGGGGTCCTCTCCTATAATTCACCCCTCCACTTT. The chain couples TRBV10-2 to TRBJ1-6; TRBD1 agrees at 7 bases. The germline gives CDR1 WSHSY, CDR2 SAAADI. Unmatched junction bases numbered 6, after V lost 4 bases and J lost 0 bases. This CDR3 is built from 17 residues.

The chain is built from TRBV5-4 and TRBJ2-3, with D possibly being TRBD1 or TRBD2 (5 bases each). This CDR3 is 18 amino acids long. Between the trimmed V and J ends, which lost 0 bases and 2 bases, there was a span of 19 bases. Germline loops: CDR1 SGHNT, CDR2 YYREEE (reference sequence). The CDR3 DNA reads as TGTGCCAGCAGCTTGGGCGCCCCCATGGGGACCCCCACAGATACGCAGTATTTT. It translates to CASSLGAPMGTPTDTQYF.

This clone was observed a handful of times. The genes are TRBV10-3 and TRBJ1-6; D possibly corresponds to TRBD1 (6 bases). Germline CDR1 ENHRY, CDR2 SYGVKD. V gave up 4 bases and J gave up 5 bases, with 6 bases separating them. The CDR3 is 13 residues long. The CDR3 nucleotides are TGTGCCATCAGTGCAGGGGATAATTCACCCCTCCACTTT. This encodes CAISAGDNSPLHF.